This is a list of T cell receptor beta chains from one sample in a study of T cells expressing NK-cell markers. TCRdb re-called the 5' RACE reads and catalogs CDR3 proteins one per entry, DNA excluded. The listing records roughly 380,000 distinct CDR3 sequences. Sequenced material: blood T cells: a sorted CD56 or NKG2C T cell subset, CD4+ or CD8+ T cells, or bulk PBMC T cells (not recorded which). Every receptor here comes from a man aged 18-75 years in good health. Both conserved end residues are part of each CDR3. Fields, in order: J gene, V gene, CDR3 protein.

>TRBJ2-1|TRBV27
CASSFKYVYNEQFF
>TRBJ2-2|TRBV20-1
CSAPGQGASTGELFF
>TRBJ2-7|TRBV6-2/TRBV6-3
CASSYSIAPLYEQYF
>TRBJ2-7|TRBV3-1
CASSRQLGYEQYF
>TRBJ2-5|TRBV3-1
CASSQDLGLLDLQYF
>TRBJ2-5|TRBV5-4
CASRTGLSQETQYF
>TRBJ1-5|TRBV7-8
CASSSEDGDQPQHF
>TRBJ2-3|TRBV10-3
CAINTGGLFTDTQYF
>TRBJ2-3|TRBV7-9
CASSLGGTGSTDTQYF
>TRBJ2-5|TRBV10-2
CASSEGSSGQETQYF
>TRBJ2-5|TRBV7-2
CASSLSPAKETQYF
>TRBJ2-1|TRBV18
CASSPVDREQFF
>TRBJ2-2|TRBV6-5
CASSSRQGATGELFF
>TRBJ2-3|TRBV20-1
CSARSTVSTDTQYF
>TRBJ2-3|TRBV6-2/TRBV6-3
CASSYSRGQGSTDTQYF
>TRBJ2-2|TRBV6-2/TRBV6-3
CASSYPSGIGTGTGELFF
>TRBJ2-7|TRBV7-8
CASSSRVSGGAKSYEQYF
>TRBJ2-1|TRBV24-1
CATSDGQGAGSNEQFF
>TRBJ2-3|TRBV9
CASSLGGGPPDTQYF
>TRBJ2-1|TRBV29-1
CSVDGGSQITYNEQFF